Following are 18 T cell receptor beta chains from one sample sequenced in a study of blood T cell repertoires in COVID-19. Data came from immunoSEQ multiplex PCR; TCRdb stores just in-frame clones and leaves some out. The data contain about 400,000 clones, about 90% of them seen just once; the ten biggest clones take up 1% to 1.5%. The sample was peripheral blood. The source of these receptors is a man aged 35 to 55 with acute or convalescent COVID-19.

This clone came up a few times. The V and J genes are TRBV4-1 and TRBJ2-5; possibly TRBD2 for D (6 bases). Trimming removed 2 bases at V and 2 bases at J, with 9 bases between. Germline V gene data show CDR1 as MGHRA and CDR2 as YSYEKL. This CDR3 has 14 amino acids. The CDR3 loop reads CASSQIREQETQYF. CDR3 bases: TGCGCCAGCAGCCAAATTCGGGAGCAAGAGACCCAGTACTTC.

This chain joins TRBV7-9 and TRBJ1-6; 10 bases match TRBD1. The germline gives CDR1 SEHNR, CDR2 FQNEAQ (reference sequence). This CDR3 contains 16 residues. Trimming cost V 6 bases and J 2 bases; bases outside gene matches: 4. The CDR3 nucleotides are TGTGCCAGCAGGGGACAGGGGAGTACCTATAATTCACCCCTCCACTTT. Translated: CASRGQGSTYNSPLHF. The full variable domain, rest sourced from reference TRBV7-9 and TRBJ1-6, is DTGVSQNPRHKITKRGQNVTFRCDPISEHNRLYWYRQTLGQGPEFLTYFQNEAQLEKSRLLSDRFSAERPKGSFSTLEIQRTEQGDSAMYLCASRGQGSTYNSPLHFGNGTRLTVT.

This clone was recorded only once. The V call is TRBV21-1, the J call TRBJ1-3. TRBV21-1 is given as a pseudogene. This CDR3 region has 18 residues. The CDR3 region is CASSKGGEVVSYGNTIYF. In nucleotides, the CDR3 is TGTGCCAGCAGCAAAGGGGGGGAAGTAGTTTCTTACGGAAACACCATATATTTT.

J is TRBJ1-1 and V is TRBV19; D not certain. Trimming removed 5 bases from V and 0 bases from J, with 13 bases in between. This CDR3 is built from 15 residues. The germline V gene encodes CDR1 LNHDA and CDR2 SQIVND (reference sequence). The CDR3: CASSRGLGLNTEAFF. In DNA, the CDR3 is TGTGCCAGTAGTCGGGGTTTAGGTTTGAACACTGAAGCTTTCTTT.

This rearrangement joins TRBV18 to TRBJ1-5; maybe TRBD1 (5 bases). V dropped 3 bases and J dropped 1 base, with 7 bases sitting between them. The CDR3 totals 14 residues. Germline V gene sequence: CDR1 KGHSH, CDR2 LQKENI. The CDR3 DNA sequence: TGTGCCAGCTCACCGGGGGGGAGCAATCAGCCCCAGCATTTT. Protein: CASSPGGSNQPQHF.

This clone was seen a single time. The rearrangement joins TRBV5-1 to TRBJ1-2, with 7 bases fitting TRBD1. Germline V lookup: CDR1 SGHRS, CDR2 YFSETQ. This CDR3 contains 14 residues. The trim removed 3 bases at V and 2 bases at J, leaving 4 bases unmatched. For the CDR3, the DNA is TGCGCCAGCAGCTCGGGACAGCAAAACTATGGCTACACCTTC. Its translation: CASSSGQQNYGYTF.

The genes are TRBV5-4 and TRBJ2-2; the match to TRBD2 covers 11 bases. CDR3 size: 16 residues. The germline gives CDR1 SGHNT, CDR2 YYREEE (reference sequence). V shed 3 bases and J 4 bases; nucleotides not matched to a gene: 5. The CDR3: CASSSVAGGRTGELFF. In DNA, the CDR3 is TGTGCCAGCAGCTCCGTAGCGGGAGGGCGCACCGGGGAGCTGTTTTTT.

This chain uses TRBV19 with TRBJ1-1; possibly TRBD1 for D (6 bases). CDR3 size: 16 residues. Germline lookup yields CDR1 LNHDA and CDR2 SQIVND (reference sequence). Trimming took 7 bases from V and 3 from J, leaving 21 bases between them. The DNA for the CDR3 is TGTGCCAGTACGAGGGCTCGCCAGGGGACGGACACTGAAGCTTTCTTT. This codes for CASTRARQGTDTEAFF.

J is TRBJ2-5 and V is TRBV21-1; TRBD1, as called in the table, went unchecked against the DNA. TRBV21-1 is annotated as a pseudogene. The CDR3 has 14 residues. CDR3 coding DNA: TGTGCCAGCAGTTCCAGGGGACAGCAAGAGACCCAGTACTTC. Translating gives CASSSRGQQETQYF.

The rearrangement joins TRBV4-1 to TRBJ1-4; 7 bases are shared with TRBD1. The ends lost 1 base at V and 4 bases at J; junction bases unmatched: 6. Germline V lookup: CDR1 MGHRA, CDR2 YSYEKL. CDR3 length: 16 residues. The chain's CDR3 is CASSQAWGQNNEKLFF. In DNA form, the CDR3 reads TGCGCCAGCAGCCAAGCGTGGGGACAGAATAATGAAAAACTGTTTTTT.

This chain uses TRBV18 with TRBJ2-7; 7 bases line up with TRBD2. V was pared by 4 bases and J by 2 bases, with 5 bases of the junction left unmatched. Germline V lookup: CDR1 KGHSH, CDR2 LQKENI. This CDR3 has 14 residues. This CDR3 is CASSLLGRTYEQYF. In nucleotides, the CDR3 is TGTGCCAGCTCACTACTCGGGAGGACCTACGAGCAGTACTTC.

The chain is built from TRBV19 and TRBJ1-6, with 9 bases aligning to TRBD1. Germline CDR1 is LNHDA and CDR2 is SQIVND (reference sequence). CDR3 length: 15 residues. J lost 5 bases, V lost 5 bases, and 4 bases had no gene match. CDR3 region: CASSLGTGHNSPLHF. The CDR3 DNA reads as TGTGCCAGTAGTCTCGGGACAGGGCATAATTCACCCCTCCACTTT.

In its sample, this clone was seen once. V is TRBV29-1 and J is TRBJ2-7; TRBD1 is a possible D gene (6 bases). Germline V lookup: CDR1 SQVTM, CDR2 ANQGSEA. V was shortened by 7 bases and J by 7 bases, with 26 bases between the two germline ends. The CDR3 consists of 15 residues. The CDR3 protein is CSAEAPLGHLREQYF. For the CDR3, the DNA is TGCAGCGCCGAAGCCCCGCTGGGACACCTTCGAGAGCAGTACTTC.

The V gene is TRBV29-1, the J gene TRBJ2-7; D may be TRBD2 (5 bases). Germline lookup yields CDR1 SQVTM and CDR2 ANQGSEA. This CDR3 contains 13 residues. Trimming removed 4 bases from V and 3 bases from J, with 13 bases in between. CDR3 sequence reads: CSVVTDGDYEQYF. The CDR3, as DNA: TGCAGCGTTGTGACGGACGGGGACTACGAGCAGTACTTC.

In this sample, this clone turned up once. This chain connects TRBV5-1 to TRBJ2-1; 9 bases agree with TRBD2. Germline loops: CDR1 SGHRS, CDR2 YFSETQ. The CDR3 spans 15 residues. V gave up 0 bases and J gave up 7 bases; unmatched junction bases: 5. The CDR3 coding sequence is TGCGCCAGCAGCTTGGTTAGCGGGAGCGGGAATGAGCAGTTCTTC. It is translated as CASSLVSGSGNEQFF.

For this clone: Compared with germline, one end of the junction differs, possibly owing to a read error. CDR3 loop: CASSPFRGGF. The CDR3, as DNA: TGTGCCAGCAGCCCTTTCAGAGGGGGATTC. The chain has TRBV4-2 and TRBJ2-7; TRBD1 is a possible D gene (6 bases). Germline CDR1 is LGHNA and CDR2 is YNFKEQ. The CDR3 is 10 amino acids.

About this clone: One base away lies a much larger clone, so this may be a sequencing read error. This chain uses TRBV28 with TRBJ1-2, with TRBD1 as a possible D gene (6 bases). The V gene's germline CDR1 is MDHEN and CDR2 SYDVKM. The CDR3 consists of 12 residues. V was clipped by 6 bases and J by 4 bases, with 9 bases between them. In DNA, the CDR3 is TGTGCCAGCAGACAACAGGGCTATGGCTACACCTTC. Its protein is CASRQQGYGYTF.

This clone has more than one count but fewer than ten. The gene calls are TRBV6-5 and TRBJ1-4; TRBD1 is a possible D gene (5 bases). The CDR3 is 15 residues long. Germline CDR1 and CDR2: MNHEY and SVGAGI. Trimming shortened V by 7 bases and J by 0 bases, and 12 bases separated the two germline ends. The CDR3 loop is CASTPTTATNEKLFF. The CDR3 DNA reads TGTGCCAGCACACCAACGACAGCAACTAATGAAAAACTGTTTTTT.